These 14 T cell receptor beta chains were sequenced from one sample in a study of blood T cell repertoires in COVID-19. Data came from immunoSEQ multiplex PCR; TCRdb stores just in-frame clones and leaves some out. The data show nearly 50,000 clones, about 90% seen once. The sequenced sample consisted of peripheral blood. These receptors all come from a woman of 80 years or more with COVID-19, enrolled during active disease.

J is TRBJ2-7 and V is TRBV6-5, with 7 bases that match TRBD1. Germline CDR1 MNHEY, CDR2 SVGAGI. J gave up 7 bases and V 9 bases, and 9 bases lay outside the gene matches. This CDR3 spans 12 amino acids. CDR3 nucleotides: TGTGCCAGTTACGGACAGGTAAGGGAGCAGTACTTC. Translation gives CASYGQVREQYF.

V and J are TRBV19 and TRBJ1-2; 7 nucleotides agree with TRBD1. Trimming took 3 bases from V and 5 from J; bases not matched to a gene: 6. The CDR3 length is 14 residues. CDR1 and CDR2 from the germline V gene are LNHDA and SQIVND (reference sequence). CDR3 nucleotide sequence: TGTGCCAGTAGTATGAAGGGGGCGTTATATGGCTACACCTTC. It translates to CASSMKGALYGYTF.

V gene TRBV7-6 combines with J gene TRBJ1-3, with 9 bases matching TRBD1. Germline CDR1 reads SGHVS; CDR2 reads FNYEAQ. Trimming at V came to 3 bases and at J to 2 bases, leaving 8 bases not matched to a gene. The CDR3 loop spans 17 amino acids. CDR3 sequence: CASSLITGGLPGNTIYF. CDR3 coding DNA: TGTGCCAGCAGCTTGATAACAGGGGGCTTGCCTGGAAACACCATATATTTT.

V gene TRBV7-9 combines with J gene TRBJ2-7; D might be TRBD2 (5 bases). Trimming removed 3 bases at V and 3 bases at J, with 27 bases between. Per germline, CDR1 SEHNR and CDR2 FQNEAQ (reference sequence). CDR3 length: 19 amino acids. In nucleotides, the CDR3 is TGTGCCAGCAGCTTGTCCCACCTTACTCCCGACGGGGAATACTACGAGCAGTACTTC. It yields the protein CASSLSHLTPDGEYYEQYF. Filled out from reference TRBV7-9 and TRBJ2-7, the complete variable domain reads DTGVSQNPRHKITKRGQNVTFRCDPISEHNRLYWYRQTLGQGPEFLTYFQNEAQLEKSRLLSDRFSAERPKGSFSTLEIQRTEQGDSAMYLCASSLSHLTPDGEYYEQYFGPGTRLTVT.

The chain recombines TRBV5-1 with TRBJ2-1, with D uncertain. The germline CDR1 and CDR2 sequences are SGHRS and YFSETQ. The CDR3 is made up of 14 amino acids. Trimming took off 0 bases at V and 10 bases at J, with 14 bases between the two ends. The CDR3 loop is CASSLDSRREEQFF. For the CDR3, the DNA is TGCGCCAGCAGCTTGGACAGTCGCCGCGAGGAGCAGTTCTTC. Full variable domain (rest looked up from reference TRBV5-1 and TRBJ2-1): KAGVTQTPRYLIKTRGQQVTLSCSPISGHRSVSWYQQTPGQGLQFLFEYFSETQRNKGNFPGRFSGRQFSNSRSEMNVSTLELGDSALYLCASSLDSRREEQFFGPGTRLTVL.

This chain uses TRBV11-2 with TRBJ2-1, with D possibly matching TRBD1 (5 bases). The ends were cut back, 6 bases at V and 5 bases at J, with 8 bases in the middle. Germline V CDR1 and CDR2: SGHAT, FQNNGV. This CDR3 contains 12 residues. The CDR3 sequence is CASRQVNNEQFF. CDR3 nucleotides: TGTGCCAGCAGACAGGTGAACAATGAGCAGTTCTTC.

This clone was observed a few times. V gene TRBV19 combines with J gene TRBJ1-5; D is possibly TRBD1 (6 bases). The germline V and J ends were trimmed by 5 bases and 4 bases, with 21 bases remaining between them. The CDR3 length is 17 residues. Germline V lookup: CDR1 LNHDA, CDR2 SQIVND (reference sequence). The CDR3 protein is CASSARVPLGANQPQHF. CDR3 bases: TGTGCCAGTAGTGCCCGGGTCCCATTGGGGGCAAATCAGCCCCAGCATTTT. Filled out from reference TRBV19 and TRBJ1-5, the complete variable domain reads DGGITQSPKYLFRKEGQNVTLSCEQNLNHDAMYWYRQDPGQGLRLIYYSQIVNDFQKGDIAEGYSVSREKKESFPLTVTSAQKNPTAFYLCASSARVPLGANQPQHFGDGTRLSIL.

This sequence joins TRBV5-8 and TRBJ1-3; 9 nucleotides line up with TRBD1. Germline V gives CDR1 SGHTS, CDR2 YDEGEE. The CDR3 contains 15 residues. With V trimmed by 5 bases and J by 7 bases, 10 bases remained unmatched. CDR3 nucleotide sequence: TGTGCCAGCAGGGAGAGGACAGGGGCGATCAACACCATATATTTT. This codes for CASRERTGAINTIYF.

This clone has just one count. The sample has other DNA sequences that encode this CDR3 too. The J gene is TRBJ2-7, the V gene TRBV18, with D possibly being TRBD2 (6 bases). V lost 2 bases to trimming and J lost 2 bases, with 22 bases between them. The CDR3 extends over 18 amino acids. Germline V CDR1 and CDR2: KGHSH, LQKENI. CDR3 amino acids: CASSPVAGGFGVTYEQYF. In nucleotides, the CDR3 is TGTGCCAGCTCACCAGTGGCTGGGGGGTTTGGGGTTACCTACGAGCAGTACTTC.

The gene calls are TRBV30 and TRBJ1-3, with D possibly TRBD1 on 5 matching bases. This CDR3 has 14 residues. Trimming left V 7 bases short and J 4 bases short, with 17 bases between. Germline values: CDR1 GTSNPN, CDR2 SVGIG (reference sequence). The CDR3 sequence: CASLKGVSGNTIYF. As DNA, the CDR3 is TGTGCCTCTTTAAAAGGGGTATCCGGAAACACCATATATTTT.

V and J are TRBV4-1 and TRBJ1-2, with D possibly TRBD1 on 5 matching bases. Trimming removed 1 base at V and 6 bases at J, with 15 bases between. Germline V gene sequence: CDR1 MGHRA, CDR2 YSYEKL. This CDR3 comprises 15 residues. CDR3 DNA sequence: TGCGCCAGCAGCCAAGCTTGGCAGCCGGGGGATGGCTACACCTTC. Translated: CASSQAWQPGDGYTF.

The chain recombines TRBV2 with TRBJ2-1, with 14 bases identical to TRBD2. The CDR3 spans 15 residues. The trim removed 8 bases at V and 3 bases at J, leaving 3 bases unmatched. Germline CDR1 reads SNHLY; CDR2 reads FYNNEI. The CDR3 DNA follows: TGTGCCAGCCGGACTAGCGGGGGGTTCTACAATGAGCAGTTCTTC. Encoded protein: CASRTSGGFYNEQFF.

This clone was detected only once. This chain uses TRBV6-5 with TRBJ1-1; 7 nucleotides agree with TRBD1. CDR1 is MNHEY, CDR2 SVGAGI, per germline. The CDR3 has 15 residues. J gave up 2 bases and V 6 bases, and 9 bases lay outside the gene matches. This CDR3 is CASSLEWTGNTEAFF. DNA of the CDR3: TGTGCCAGCAGCCTGGAATGGACAGGAAACACTGAAGCTTTCTTT.

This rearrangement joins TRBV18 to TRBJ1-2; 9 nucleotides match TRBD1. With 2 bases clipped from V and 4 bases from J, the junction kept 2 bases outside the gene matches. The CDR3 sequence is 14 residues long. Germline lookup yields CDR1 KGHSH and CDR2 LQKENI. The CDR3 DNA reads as TGTGCCAGCTCACCAGGGACAGGGTCCTATGGCTACACCTTC. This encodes CASSPGTGSYGYTF.